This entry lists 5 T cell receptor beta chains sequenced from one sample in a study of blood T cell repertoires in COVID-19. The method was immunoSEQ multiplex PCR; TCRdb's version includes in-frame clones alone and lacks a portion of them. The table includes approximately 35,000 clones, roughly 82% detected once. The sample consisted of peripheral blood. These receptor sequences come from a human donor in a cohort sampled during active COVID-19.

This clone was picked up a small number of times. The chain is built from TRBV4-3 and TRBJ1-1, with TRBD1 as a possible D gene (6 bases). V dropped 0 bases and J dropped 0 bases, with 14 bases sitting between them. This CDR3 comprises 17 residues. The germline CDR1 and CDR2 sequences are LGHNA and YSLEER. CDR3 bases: TGCGCCAGCAGCCAAGAAGTGCGGACAGCCATGAACACTGAAGCTTTCTTT. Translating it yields CASSQEVRTAMNTEAFF.

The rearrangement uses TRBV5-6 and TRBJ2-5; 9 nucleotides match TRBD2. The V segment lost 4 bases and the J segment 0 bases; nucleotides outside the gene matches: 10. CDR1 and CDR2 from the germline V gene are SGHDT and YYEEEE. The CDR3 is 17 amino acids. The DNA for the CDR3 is TGTGCCAGCAGCATCTCTCCTAGCGGGGTGTACCAAGAGACCCAGTACTTC. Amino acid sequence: CASSISPSGVYQETQYF.

The CDR3 here is CASRKDRGEVGELFF. CDR3 bases: TGCGCCAGCAGGAAGGACAGGGGGGAAGTCGGGGAGCTGTTTTTT. The chain couples TRBV10-2 to TRBJ2-2; 10 bases are a match to TRBD1. The CDR3 is made up of 15 amino acids. V dropped 6 bases and J dropped 7; count of bases not matched to a gene: 8. The V gene's germline CDR1 is WSHSY and CDR2 SAAADI.

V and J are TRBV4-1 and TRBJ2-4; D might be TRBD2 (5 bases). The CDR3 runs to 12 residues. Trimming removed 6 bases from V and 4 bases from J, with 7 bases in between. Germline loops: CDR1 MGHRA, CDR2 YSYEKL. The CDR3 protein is CASRDFKNIQYF. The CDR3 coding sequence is TGCGCCAGCAGGGACTTTAAAAACATTCAGTACTTC.

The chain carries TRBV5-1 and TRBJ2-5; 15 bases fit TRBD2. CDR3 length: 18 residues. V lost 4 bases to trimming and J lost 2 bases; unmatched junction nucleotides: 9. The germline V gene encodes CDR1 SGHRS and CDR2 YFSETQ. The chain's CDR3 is CASSPARTSGGAQETQYF. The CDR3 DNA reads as TGCGCCAGCAGCCCGGCCCGGACTAGCGGGGGGGCTCAAGAGACCCAGTACTTC.